These 11 T cell receptor beta chains were all obtained from the same sample, sequenced in a study of regulatory T cells in long-lasting Graves disease. HTBI primers from iRepertoire and Arm-PCR of CDR3 regions yielded the TCR beta libraries. TCRdb itself ran the multiplex PCR reads through MiXCR, one entry per CDR3 protein. Found here are roughly 400,000 distinct CDR3 sequences, roughly 17% of them singletons; the top ten hold 23%. Time point indicated: newly diagnosed GD, antithyroid drugs for less than 3 months. PBMC-derived RNA was used for the TCR library. This same sample was also part of a study on T cells in Graves' hyperthyroidism and ophthalmopathy.

The input for sequencing was peripheral blood mononuclear cells (PBMCs), taken at new diagnosis, from a patient treated with antithyroid drugs. All receptors come from a woman aged 18 to 35 with Graves disease.

This clonotype appeared once. The rearrangement links TRBV7-2 to TRBJ1-2, with D unresolved. Germline V lookup: CDR1 SGHTA, CDR2 FQGNSA. This CDR3 region has 14 residues. Trimming removed 5 bases at V and 1 base at J, with 11 bases between. Written as DNA, the CDR3 is TGTGCCAGCAGCCAAGTAGAGGGTAACTATGGCTACACCTTC. It yields the protein CASSQVEGNYGYTF.

The chain uses TRBV6-1 and TRBJ2-7, with 10 nucleotides matching TRBD2. The germline gives CDR1 MNHNS, CDR2 SASEGT. Unmatched junction bases numbered 5, after V lost 6 bases and J lost 0 bases. This CDR3 spans 15 amino acids. For the CDR3, the DNA is TGTGCCAGCAGGGACAGGACTAGCGGCTCCTACGAGCAGTACTTC. This sequence encodes CASRDRTSGSYEQYF.

This clonotype occurred a few times. Relative to the germline gene, one junction end is altered; a read error may explain this. This rearrangement joins TRBV10-2 to TRBJ2-2, with D uncertain. Germline lookup yields CDR1 WSHSY and CDR2 SAAADI. This CDR3 spans 12 amino acids. CDR3 coding DNA: TGCGCCAGCAGTACCCCCACCAGGGAGCTGTTTTTT. This codes for CASSTPTRELFF.

This clonotype was detected ten times or more. V is TRBV7-9 and J is TRBJ2-2, with 7 bases lining up with TRBD1. J was trimmed by 0 bases and V by 7 bases; bases with no gene match: 8. Germline V lookup: CDR1 SEHNR, CDR2 FQNEAQ (reference sequence). CDR3 length: 16 amino acids. Here the CDR3 DNA reads TGTGCCAGCACCATACCGGGACAGACGAACACCGGGGAGCTGTTTTTT. Its protein product is CASTIPGQTNTGELFF.

Ten or more counts support this clonotype. The chain combines TRBV12-3 or TRBV12-4 with TRBJ2-2; TRBD2 matches 14 bases. This CDR3 spans 17 amino acids. J lost 1 base, V lost 7 bases, and 5 bases had no gene match. CDR3 amino acids: CASISTSGGGNTGELFF. CDR3 nucleotide sequence: TGTGCCAGCATCTCGACTAGCGGGGGGGGGAACACCGGGGAGCTGTTTTTT.

Many counts were recorded for this clonotype. The CDR3 nucleotides are TGTGCCTGGAGTCCGAGGACAGCCTACAATGAGCAGTTCTTC. Encoded protein: CAWSPRTAYNEQFF. The chain recombines TRBV30 with TRBJ2-1; weak D call: TRBD1 (6 bases). CDR1 is GTSNPN, CDR2 SVGIG, per germline (reference sequence). The CDR3 is 14 residues long. V shed 2 bases and J shed 2 bases, with 10 bases lying between them.

The chain carries TRBV28 and TRBJ1-6; D remains unclear. Trimming left V 5 bases short and J 4 bases short, with 15 bases between. The V gene's germline CDR1 is MDHEN and CDR2 SYDVKM. CDR3 length equals 16 residues. The CDR3, as DNA: TGTGCCAGCAGTCCCTGGGGATTTGGGTATAATTCACCCCTCCACTTT. Translated: CASSPWGFGYNSPLHF.

The sample holds a few counts of this clonotype. The chain recombines TRBV4-2 with TRBJ2-1; a weak D match, TRBD1 (6 bases). The germline V and J ends were trimmed by 0 bases and 4 bases, with 7 bases remaining between them. CDR3 length: 14 amino acids. Germline V gene sequence: CDR1 LGHNA, CDR2 YNFKEQ. CDR3 sequence (DNA): TGTGCCAGCAGCCAAGATCAGGGGTACAATGAGCAGTTCTTC. Translation gives CASSQDQGYNEQFF.

Concerning this clonotype itself: At one end, the junction sequence differs from germline, possibly due to a read error. The CDR3 reads CSVEFDSSKYSEQFF. CDR3 sequence (DNA): TGCAGCGTTGAGTTTGATAGCTCAAAGTACAGTGAGCAGTTCTTC. The chain carries TRBV29-1 and TRBJ2-1; D remains unclear. There are 15 residues in the CDR3. The germline gives CDR1 SQVTM, CDR2 ANQGSEA.

The V call is TRBV7-3, the J call TRBJ2-3; 14 bases line up with TRBD2. V was pared by 3 bases and J by 4 bases, with 3 bases of the junction left unmatched. From germline, CDR1 is SGHTA and CDR2 FQGTGA. This CDR3 contains 16 residues. CDR3 sequence: CASSLTSGRASDTQYF. CDR3 in DNA: TGTGCCAGCAGCTTGACTAGCGGGAGGGCATCAGATACGCAGTATTTT.

This sequence joins TRBV4-1 and TRBJ2-3; 10 nucleotides agree with TRBD2. The germline V gene has CDR1 MGHRA and CDR2 YSYEKL. The CDR3 has 14 residues. With V trimmed by 0 bases and J by 11 bases, 5 bases remained unmatched. Here the CDR3 reads CASSQDPSGREQYF. The CDR3 DNA sequence: TGCGCCAGCAGCCAAGATCCTAGCGGGAGAGAGCAGTATTTT.